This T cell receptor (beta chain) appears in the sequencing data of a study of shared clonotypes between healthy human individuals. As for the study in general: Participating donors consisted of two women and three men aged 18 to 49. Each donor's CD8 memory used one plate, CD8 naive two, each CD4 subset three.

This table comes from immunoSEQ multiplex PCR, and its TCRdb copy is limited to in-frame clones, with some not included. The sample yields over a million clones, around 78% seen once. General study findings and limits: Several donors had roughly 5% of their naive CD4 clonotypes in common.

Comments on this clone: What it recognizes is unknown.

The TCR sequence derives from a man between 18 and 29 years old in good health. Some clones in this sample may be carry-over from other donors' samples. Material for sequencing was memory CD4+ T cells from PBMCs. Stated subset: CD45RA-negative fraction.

The CDR3 loop reads CASSLGLAGIYEQYF. The CDR3, as DNA: TGTGCCAGCAGCTTAGGCCTAGCGGGTATTTACGAGCAGTACTTC. The chain links TRBV7-7 to TRBJ2-7, with 8 bases fitting TRBD2. The length of the CDR3 is 15 residues. CDR1 and CDR2 (germline): SSHAT, FNYEAQ (reference sequence). V trimming: 1 base; J trimming: 4 bases; junction bases outside the gene matches: 6. Full variable domain (rest looked up from reference TRBV7-7 and TRBJ2-7): GAGVSQSPRYKVTKRGQDVTLRCDPISSHATLYWYQQALGQGPEFLTYFNYEAQPDKSGLPSDRFSAERPEGSISTLTIQRTEQRDSAMYRCASSLGLAGIYEQYFGPGTRLTVT.